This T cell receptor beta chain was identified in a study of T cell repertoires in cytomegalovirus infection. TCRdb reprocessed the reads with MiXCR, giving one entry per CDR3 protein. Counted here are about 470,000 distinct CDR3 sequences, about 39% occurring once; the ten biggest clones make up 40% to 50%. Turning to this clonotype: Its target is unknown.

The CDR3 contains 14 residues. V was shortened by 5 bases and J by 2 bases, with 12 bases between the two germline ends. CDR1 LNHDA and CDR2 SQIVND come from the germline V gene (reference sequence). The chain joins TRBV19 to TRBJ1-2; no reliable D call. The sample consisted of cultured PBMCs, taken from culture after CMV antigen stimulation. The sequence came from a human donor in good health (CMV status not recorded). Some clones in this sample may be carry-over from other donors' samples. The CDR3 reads CASSSTGLNYGYTF. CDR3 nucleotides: TGTGCCAGTAGTTCCACGGGTTTGAACTATGGCTACACCTTC.